The rows below give T cell receptor beta chains drawn from one sample of a study of blood T cell repertoires in COVID-19. Measured with immunoSEQ multiplex PCR; TCRdb has only the in-frame clones, and not every one. The profile shows about 180,000 clones, approximately 86% of them singletons. Material for sequencing was peripheral blood. Every receptor here comes from a man aged 50 to 59 with active or convalescent COVID-19. The CDR3 runs from the conserved cysteine through the conserved F or W. Each record gives: V gene, J gene, clone size, D gene, CDR3 protein, CDR3 DNA. A D gene is named only where the DNA matches it firmly. Some rows mark clone size as missing; the rest say once, few, many or name a class of expanded clone.

V gene: TRBV6-1; J gene: TRBJ2-3; clone size: .; D gene: TRBD2; CDR3 protein: CASSEGGGTSTDTQYF; CDR3 DNA: TGTGCCAGCAGTGAAGGGGGGGGAACTAGCACAGATACGCAGTATTTT
V gene: TRBV27; J gene: TRBJ2-3; clone size: .; D gene: .; CDR3 protein: CASSLYGTARTDTQYF; CDR3 DNA: TGTGCCAGCAGTTTATATGGAACAGCCCGCACAGATACGCAGTATTTT
V gene: TRBV5-4; J gene: TRBJ2-1; clone size: few; D gene: .; CDR3 protein: CASSFVSGNNEQFF; CDR3 DNA: TGTGCCAGCAGCTTCGTTTCAGGTAACAATGAGCAGTTCTTC
V gene: TRBV27; J gene: TRBJ1-1; clone size: .; D gene: .; CDR3 protein: CASSAKRDFSLNTEAFF; CDR3 DNA: TGTGCCAGCAGTGCAAAACGGGACTTTTCTCTGAACACTGAAGCTTTCTTT
V gene: TRBV5-6; J gene: TRBJ1-5; clone size: .; D gene: .; CDR3 protein: CASSTGTGVANQPQHF; CDR3 DNA: TGTGCCAGCAGCACCGGGACGGGAGTAGCAAATCAGCCCCAGCATTTT
V gene: TRBV29-1; J gene: TRBJ1-1; clone size: .; D gene: .; CDR3 protein: CSLKGVGYTEAFF; CDR3 DNA: TGCAGTCTCAAGGGGGTAGGGTACACTGAAGCTTTCTTT
V gene: TRBV12-5; J gene: TRBJ1-5; clone size: .; D gene: .; CDR3 protein: CASGKLQPQHF; CDR3 DNA: TGTGCTAGTGGAAAACTTCAGCCCCAGCATTTT
V gene: TRBV3-1/TRBV3-2; J gene: TRBJ2-5; clone size: .; D gene: .; CDR3 protein: CASSQGPSGETQYF; CDR3 DNA: TGTGCCAGCAGCCAAGGGCCCAGTGGTGAGACCCAGTACTTC
V gene: TRBV6-2/TRBV6-3; J gene: TRBJ2-2; clone size: .; D gene: TRBD1; CDR3 protein: CASSYQLTYSGQGRTGELFF; CDR3 DNA: TGTGCCAGCAGTTACCAACTAACCTACTCAGGACAGGGGCGAACCGGGGAGCTGTTTTTT
V gene: TRBV7-9; J gene: TRBJ2-7; clone size: .; D gene: TRBD1; CDR3 protein: CASSPRPGQGQGEQYF; CDR3 DNA: TGTGCCAGCAGCCCCCGTCCGGGACAGGGTCAGGGGGAGCAGTACTTC
V gene: TRBV24-1; J gene: TRBJ1-2; clone size: .; D gene: TRBD1; CDR3 protein: CATSDSTGGSYGYTF; CDR3 DNA: TGTGCCACCAGTGATTCCACAGGGGGCAGCTATGGCTACACCTTC
V gene: TRBV5-4; J gene: TRBJ1-5; clone size: .; D gene: TRBD1; CDR3 protein: CASSFMGQDNQPQHF; CDR3 DNA: TGTGCCAGCAGCTTTATGGGACAGGATAATCAGCCCCAGCATTTT
V gene: TRBV10-3; J gene: TRBJ2-1; clone size: .; D gene: .; CDR3 protein: CAISESTPGRDEQFF; CDR3 DNA: TGTGCCATCAGTGAGTCGACTCCAGGGCGAGATGAGCAGTTCTTC
V gene: TRBV5-1; J gene: TRBJ2-3; clone size: .; D gene: .; CDR3 protein: CASSLVSADTQYF; CDR3 DNA: TGCGCCAGCAGCTTGGTCTCGGCAGATACGCAGTATTTT
V gene: TRBV7-9; J gene: TRBJ2-4; clone size: .; D gene: .; CDR3 protein: CASSLGTVIGIQYF; CDR3 DNA: TGTGCCAGCAGCTTAGGGACAGTCATTGGCATTCAGTACTTC
V gene: TRBV9; J gene: TRBJ2-1; clone size: .; D gene: .; CDR3 protein: CASSTGGNSYNEQFF; CDR3 DNA: TGTGCCAGCAGCACAGGTGGGAATTCCTACAATGAGCAGTTCTTC
V gene: TRBV5-5; J gene: TRBJ1-2; clone size: .; D gene: .; CDR3 protein: CASSWRGGYTF; CDR3 DNA: TGTGCCAGCAGCTGGAGGGGTGGCTACACCTTC
V gene: TRBV30; J gene: TRBJ1-3; clone size: .; D gene: .; CDR3 protein: CALTGNSGNTIYF; CDR3 DNA: TGTGCCTTAACAGGGAACTCTGGAAACACCATATATTTT
V gene: TRBV10-3; J gene: TRBJ1-1; clone size: .; D gene: .; CDR3 protein: CAISEFLPTEAFF; CDR3 DNA: TGTGCCATCAGTGAGTTCCTCCCCACTGAAGCTTTCTTT
V gene: TRBV6-5; J gene: TRBJ2-7; clone size: .; D gene: TRBD2; CDR3 protein: CASSFDGTTYEQYF; CDR3 DNA: TGTGCCAGCAGTTTCGATGGGACTACCTACGAGCAGTACTTC
V gene: TRBV10-3; J gene: TRBJ1-1; clone size: .; D gene: .; CDR3 protein: CAISEWGRGSTEAFF; CDR3 DNA: TGTGCCATCAGTGAGTGGGGAAGGGGAAGTACTGAAGCTTTCTTT
V gene: TRBV4-2; J gene: TRBJ1-2; clone size: .; D gene: .; CDR3 protein: CASSQDLQGFYGYTF; CDR3 DNA: TGTGCCAGCAGCCAAGATTTGCAGGGTTTCTATGGCTACACCTTC
V gene: TRBV29-1; J gene: TRBJ2-3; clone size: .; D gene: .; CDR3 protein: CSVIRTGTDTQYF; CDR3 DNA: TGCAGCGTTATACGCACAGGCACAGATACGCAGTATTTT
V gene: TRBV28; J gene: TRBJ1-5; clone size: .; D gene: .; CDR3 protein: CASSTTVGAGNQPQHF; CDR3 DNA: TGTGCCAGCAGTACCACAGTGGGGGCCGGCAATCAGCCCCAGCATTTT
V gene: TRBV19; J gene: TRBJ2-3; clone size: .; D gene: .; CDR3 protein: CASRAGPSTDTQYF; CDR3 DNA: TGTGCCAGTCGAGCGGGTCCAAGCACAGATACGCAGTATTTT
V gene: TRBV7-6; J gene: TRBJ2-1; clone size: .; D gene: TRBD2; CDR3 protein: CASSRLAGFYNEQFF; CDR3 DNA: TGTGCCAGCAGCAGACTAGCGGGGTTTTACAATGAGCAGTTCTTC
V gene: TRBV18; J gene: TRBJ1-2; clone size: once; D gene: .; CDR3 protein: CASSPEGTTQNNYGYTF; CDR3 DNA: TGTGCCAGCTCACCAGAGGGGACTACCCAGAATAACTATGGCTACACCTTC
V gene: TRBV24-1; J gene: TRBJ2-2; clone size: .; D gene: .; CDR3 protein: CATSESTTGTGELFF; CDR3 DNA: TGTGCCACCAGTGAGTCAACTACAGGGACCGGGGAGCTGTTTTTT
V gene: TRBV5-1; J gene: TRBJ1-6; clone size: .; D gene: TRBD1; CDR3 protein: CASSMGQTNSPLHF; CDR3 DNA: TGCGCCAGCAGCATGGGACAGACTAATTCACCCCTCCACTTT
V gene: TRBV7-9; J gene: TRBJ1-1; clone size: .; D gene: .; CDR3 protein: CASSFRGFGTEAFF; CDR3 DNA: TGTGCCAGCAGCTTTCGGGGGTTCGGCACTGAAGCTTTCTTT
V gene: TRBV7-3; J gene: TRBJ2-7; clone size: .; D gene: TRBD2; CDR3 protein: CASSLTLAGGEQYF; CDR3 DNA: TGTGCCAGCAGCTTAACGCTAGCGGGGGGCGAGCAGTACTTC
V gene: TRBV6-6; J gene: TRBJ1-3; clone size: .; D gene: TRBD1; CDR3 protein: CASSLQGAGGNTIYF; CDR3 DNA: TGTGCCAGCAGTTTGCAGGGGGCAGGAGGAAACACCATATATTTT
V gene: TRBV27; J gene: TRBJ2-3; clone size: .; D gene: .; CDR3 protein: CASSVALADTQYF; CDR3 DNA: TGTGCCAGCAGTGTGGCCCTGGCAGATACGCAGTATTTT
V gene: TRBV4-1; J gene: TRBJ2-1; clone size: .; D gene: .; CDR3 protein: CASSQDGPTYNEQFF; CDR3 DNA: TGCGCCAGCAGCCAAGATGGGCCCACTTACAATGAGCAGTTCTTC
V gene: TRBV7-9; J gene: TRBJ1-2; clone size: .; D gene: .; CDR3 protein: CASSLSPPDIYTF; CDR3 DNA: TGTGCCAGCAGCTTAAGCCCCCCAGACATCTACACCTTC
V gene: TRBV19; J gene: TRBJ2-1; clone size: .; D gene: TRBD2; CDR3 protein: CASSSISGRGDEQFF; CDR3 DNA: TGTGCCAGTAGTAGTATCAGCGGGAGAGGGGATGAGCAGTTCTTC
V gene: TRBV9; J gene: TRBJ2-1; clone size: .; D gene: .; CDR3 protein: CASSVVVQGSYNEQFF; CDR3 DNA: TGTGCCAGCAGCGTAGTCGTACAGGGTTCCTACAATGAGCAGTTCTTC
V gene: TRBV7-9; J gene: TRBJ1-1; clone size: .; D gene: .; CDR3 protein: CASSSYLGAGAEAFF; CDR3 DNA: TGTGCCAGCAGCTCCTACTTAGGGGCGGGGGCGGAGGCTTTCTTT
V gene: TRBV6-5; J gene: TRBJ1-2; clone size: .; D gene: .; CDR3 protein: CASTSAAANYGYTF; CDR3 DNA: TGTGCCAGCACCTCCGCGGCAGCTAACTATGGCTACACCTTC
V gene: TRBV5-1; J gene: TRBJ1-1; clone size: .; D gene: .; CDR3 protein: CASSSTGIGTEAFF; CDR3 DNA: TGCGCCAGCAGCTCGACAGGTATCGGCACTGAAGCTTTCTTT
V gene: TRBV6-5; J gene: TRBJ2-2; clone size: .; D gene: .; CDR3 protein: CASSYESPGGGELFF; CDR3 DNA: TGTGCCAGCAGTTACGAGTCACCCGGGGGCGGGGAGCTGTTTTTT
V gene: TRBV5-6; J gene: TRBJ1-1; clone size: .; D gene: .; CDR3 protein: CASSSLGRNTEAFF; CDR3 DNA: TGTGCCAGCAGCTCCCTAGGTAGGAACACTGAAGCTTTCTTT
V gene: TRBV10-3; J gene: TRBJ2-5; clone size: .; D gene: TRBD1; CDR3 protein: CAIQGGGTGASETQYF; CDR3 DNA: TGTGCCATTCAAGGGGGTGGGACAGGGGCTTCAGAGACCCAGTACTTC
V gene: TRBV6-2/TRBV6-3; J gene: TRBJ2-1; clone size: once; D gene: .; CDR3 protein: CASSQSGDNEQFF; CDR3 DNA: TGTGCCAGCAGCCAGTCCGGGGACAATGAGCAGTTCTTC